This TCR beta chain was captured by sequencing in a study of OX40 agonist ivuxolimab in advanced cancers. Study-level points and caveats: The mean number of expanded clones was higher in CD8+ T cells than in CD4+.

The table lists this clone with a few counts. Its antigen is unknown. Repertoires were generated with immunoSEQ multiplex PCR, while TCRdb's copy carries only in-frame clones and drops some. The sample consists of fewer than 50,000 clones, about 80% of them appearing once. This CDR3 has 16 amino acids. Trimming pared 0 bases from V and 2 bases from J, leaving 13 bases between. Germline lookup yields CDR1 SEHNR and CDR2 FQNEAQ (reference sequence). The sequencing here drew on CD4+ or CD8+ T cells sorted from blood, taken in a trial of the OX40 agonist ivuxolimab. The origin of this receptor is an adult with an advanced solid tumor such as melanoma, head and neck, liver or kidney cancer. The chain is built from TRBV7-9 and TRBJ2-5; D possibly corresponds to TRBD1 (5 bases). The CDR3 nucleotides read TGTGCCAGCAGCTTAGCGCTTGGCAGGGTTCAAGAGACCCAGTACTTC. Amino acids: CASSLALGRVQETQYF.